This passage covers 29 T cell receptor beta chains from one sample sequenced in a study of T cell changes during pregnancy in multiple sclerosis. Assay: immunoSEQ multiplex PCR; the TCRdb copy retains only in-frame clones and omits some. This sample carries tens of thousands of clones, approximately 90% of them seen once, and the ten largest clones take 1% to 1.5%. Specimen: peripheral blood, collected in the second trimester of pregnancy. The receptors here all came from a female donor with multiple sclerosis, enrolled in a pregnancy study.

The chain employs TRBV5-4 and TRBJ1-5; D is unclear. The CDR3 sequence is 15 residues long. Germline loops: CDR1 SGHNT, CDR2 YYREEE (reference sequence). V dropped 1 base and J dropped 0 bases, with 8 bases sitting between them. CDR3 in DNA: TGTGCCAGCAGCTTGCAAGGAGATAGCAATCAGCCCCAGCATTTT. Its protein is CASSLQGDSNQPQHF.

The chain links TRBV19 to TRBJ1-1; TRBD1 matches 7 bases. Per the germline V gene, CDR1 is LNHDA and CDR2 is SQIVND (reference sequence). The V gene end was trimmed by 3 bases and the J gene end by 3 bases; junction bases not matched to a gene: 1. This CDR3 has 13 residues. CDR3 region: CASSITGDTEAFF. DNA of the CDR3: TGTGCCAGTAGTATTACAGGGGACACTGAAGCTTTCTTT.

The chain recombines TRBV19 with TRBJ1-6; 11 bases map to TRBD1. This CDR3 is 15 amino acids long. With 3 bases clipped from V and 9 bases from J, the junction kept 4 bases outside the gene matches. Germline assignment: CDR1 LNHDA and CDR2 SQIVND (reference sequence). The CDR3 loop is CASSMDRGPSSPLHF. DNA of the CDR3: TGTGCCAGTAGTATGGACAGGGGGCCTAGTTCACCCCTCCACTTT.

The CDR3 loop is CASSTPGEGIHEQYF. The CDR3 nucleotides read TGTGCCAGTAGTACCCCAGGGGAAGGTATTCACGAGCAGTACTTC. The V gene is TRBV19, the J gene TRBJ2-7; the D gene is possibly TRBD1 (6 bases). Trimming removed 4 bases from V and 5 bases from J, with 18 bases in between. The germline V gene has CDR1 LNHDA and CDR2 SQIVND (reference sequence). The CDR3 is 15 amino acids.

This clone is a singleton in its sample. The rearrangement links TRBV10-3 to TRBJ2-3, with 8 positions matching TRBD1. The CDR3 runs to 15 residues. V lost 11 bases to trimming and J lost 3 bases; unmatched junction nucleotides: 13. CDR1 and CDR2 from the germline V gene are ENHRY and SYGVKD. The CDR3 nucleotides read TGTGCCTCCCGGGGGACAGGACTAACTACAGATACGCAGTATTTT. Translated, it gives CASRGTGLTTDTQYF.

CDR3 sequence: CASSPWGGSNEKLFF. In DNA, the CDR3 is TGTGCCAGCAGCCCCTGGGGCGGAAGTAATGAAAAACTGTTTTTT. The V gene is TRBV7-3, the J gene TRBJ1-4; tentatively, D is TRBD1 (5 bases). V was shortened by 5 bases and J by 4 bases, with 14 bases between the two germline ends. The length of the CDR3 is 15 residues. The germline CDR1 and CDR2 sequences are SGHTA and FQGTGA.

The chain employs TRBV5-5 and TRBJ1-2; TRBD1 matches 7 bases. Germline V lookup: CDR1 SGHKS, CDR2 YYEKEE (reference sequence). With 3 bases clipped from V and 4 bases from J, the junction kept 3 bases outside the gene matches. The CDR3 length is 13 residues. CDR3: CASSSGQFYGYTF. CDR3 DNA sequence: TGTGCCAGCAGCTCGGGACAGTTCTATGGCTACACCTTC.

The V call is TRBV10-3, the J call TRBJ1-6, with D possibly TRBD1 on 6 matching bases. The CDR3 totals 14 residues. Germline V lookup: CDR1 ENHRY, CDR2 SYGVKD. V was clipped by 9 bases and J by 7 bases, with 16 bases between them. Here the CDR3 reads CAISRDTRNSPLHF. The CDR3 DNA is TGTGCCATTTCCCGGGACACGAGAAATTCACCCCTCCACTTT.

The chain joins TRBV5-1 to TRBJ2-1; D is unclear. Between the trimmed V and J ends, which lost 2 bases and 9 bases, there was a span of 12 bases. The length of the CDR3 is 13 residues. Germline V gene sequence: CDR1 SGHRS, CDR2 YFSETQ. CDR3 sequence reads: CASSFSIAAEQFF. CDR3 in DNA: TGCGCCAGCAGCTTCTCCATAGCTGCTGAGCAGTTCTTC.

This chain connects TRBV2 to TRBJ1-1; D gene unclear. Germline V gene lookup returns CDR1 SNHLY and CDR2 FYNNEI. This CDR3 has 13 amino acids. V lost 10 bases, J lost 3 bases, and 15 bases lay in between. The CDR3 region has the DNA TGTGCCACCGGAACAGCATCCGACACTGAAGCTTTCTTT. This codes for CATGTASDTEAFF.

The chain links TRBV19 to TRBJ1-6; D gene uncertain. Trimming took off 6 bases at V and 7 bases at J, with 16 bases between the two ends. There are 15 residues in the CDR3. Germline CDR1 is LNHDA and CDR2 is SQIVND (reference sequence). The CDR3 DNA follows: TGTGCCAGTAGGATCCCGGGAAGACAAAATTCACCCCTCCACTTT. It encodes CASRIPGRQNSPLHF.

The chain combines TRBV5-6 with TRBJ1-4; TRBD1 aligns across 7 bases. The V segment lost 2 bases and the J segment 5 bases; nucleotides outside the gene matches: 9. The CDR3 extends over 16 amino acids. The germline V gene has CDR1 SGHDT and CDR2 YYEEEE. CDR3 DNA sequence: TGTGCCAGCAGCTTTTCCCAACAGGGGCCCAATGAAAAACTGTTTTTT. Its translation: CASSFSQQGPNEKLFF.

The genes are TRBV7-3 and TRBJ2-1; 16 nucleotides line up with TRBD2. In germline, CDR1 is SGHTA, CDR2 FQGTGA. This CDR3 comprises 19 residues. V dropped 1 base and J dropped 5; count of bases not matched to a gene: 8. Here the CDR3 reads CASSLNVGTSGGADNEQFF. DNA for the CDR3: TGTGCCAGCAGCTTAAATGTAGGGACTAGCGGGGGGGCCGACAATGAGCAGTTCTTC.

The chain is built from TRBV18 and TRBJ2-1; 12 bases match TRBD2. V trimming: 2 bases; J trimming: 6 bases; junction bases outside the gene matches: 2. CDR1 KGHSH and CDR2 LQKENI come from the germline V gene. This CDR3 comprises 15 residues. The CDR3 sequence is CASSPTSGGINEQFF. The CDR3 DNA sequence: TGTGCCAGCTCACCAACTAGCGGGGGGATCAATGAGCAGTTCTTC.

The J gene is TRBJ2-3, the V gene TRBV6-1, with 8 positions matching TRBD1. In germline, CDR1 is MNHNS, CDR2 SASEGT. V lost 2 bases to trimming and J lost 6 bases; unmatched junction nucleotides: 10. There are 16 residues in the CDR3. CDR3 nucleotide sequence: TGTGCCAGCAGTGAATTCCTAGGGGACAGGTTTGATACGCAGTATTTT. It yields the protein CASSEFLGDRFDTQYF.

The rearrangement uses TRBV21-1 and TRBJ2-1; the table's D gene call, TRBD2, was not cross checked with the DNA. TRBV21-1 is tagged as a pseudogene. The CDR3 is made up of 16 amino acids. In DNA, the CDR3 is TGTGCCAGCAGCAAAGAGCGCCCTCACTCCTACAATGAGCAGTTCTTC. Translation: CASSKERPHSYNEQFF.

The chain combines TRBV7-9 with TRBJ2-7, with TRBD2 matching 16 bases. The CDR3 sequence is 17 residues long. The V segment lost 5 bases and the J segment 6 bases; nucleotides outside the gene matches: 10. Germline CDR1 reads SEHNR; CDR2 reads FQNEAQ (reference sequence). CDR3 in amino acids: CASSPTGTSGGVGEQYF. Written as DNA, the CDR3 is TGTGCCAGCAGCCCCACCGGGACTAGCGGGGGGGTAGGCGAGCAGTACTTC. Looking up the rest from reference TRBV7-9 and TRBJ2-7 gives the full variable domain: DTGVSQNPRHKITKRGQNVTFRCDPISEHNRLYWYRQTLGQGPEFLTYFQNEAQLEKSRLLSDRFSAERPKGSFSTLEIQRTEQGDSAMYLCASSPTGTSGGVGEQYFGPGTRLTVT.

V is TRBV5-1 and J is TRBJ2-7; D may be TRBD1 (6 bases). This CDR3 is 14 amino acids long. V shed 2 bases and J shed 5 bases, with 14 bases lying between them. From germline, CDR1 is SGHRS and CDR2 YFSETQ. The DNA of the CDR3 is TGCGCCAGCAGCTTCGGACAGCGTCTCGACGAGCAGTACTTC. Translated: CASSFGQRLDEQYF.

The J gene is TRBJ2-7, the V gene TRBV28; 10 nucleotides line up with TRBD2. In germline, CDR1 is MDHEN, CDR2 SYDVKM. Unmatched junction bases numbered 4, after V lost 4 bases and J lost 4 bases. This CDR3 has 14 amino acids. Written as DNA, the CDR3 is TGTGCCAGCAGTTCCGGGACTAGCGTTTACGAGCAGTACTTC. Translation: CASSSGTSVYEQYF.

The genes are TRBV18 and TRBJ2-1, with D tentatively TRBD2 (6 bases). This CDR3 has 15 residues. V lost 1 base, J lost 3 bases, and 10 bases lay in between. Germline V lookup: CDR1 KGHSH, CDR2 LQKENI. Here the CDR3 reads CASSPQGGGYNEQFF. The CDR3 nucleotides are TGTGCCAGCTCACCACAGGGAGGAGGCTACAATGAGCAGTTCTTC.

The chain employs TRBV5-1 and TRBJ2-1, with D hard to call. The CDR3 covers 14 residues. Germline V gives CDR1 SGHRS, CDR2 YFSETQ. Trimming shortened V by 0 bases and J by 7 bases, and 11 bases separated the two germline ends. This CDR3 reads CASSLDPSRNEQFF. CDR3 in DNA: TGCGCCAGCAGCTTGGACCCTAGTCGTAATGAGCAGTTCTTC.

V usage is TRBV11-1 and J usage is TRBJ1-6; tentatively, D is TRBD1 (5 bases). CDR3 length equals 15 residues. Germline CDR1 is SGHAT and CDR2 is FQDESV (reference sequence). Trimming took 4 bases from V and 6 from J, leaving 13 bases between them. The CDR3 sequence is CASSSPGLGNSPLHF. CDR3 DNA sequence: TGTGCCAGCAGCTCCCCGGGACTCGGTAATTCACCCCTCCACTTT.

J is TRBJ1-6 and V is TRBV4-3; D gene unclear. Germline CDR1 LGHNA, CDR2 YSLEER. Trimming shortened V by 3 bases and J by 6 bases, and 12 bases separated the two germline ends. The CDR3 contains 15 residues. Here the CDR3 reads CASSHPGGPNSPLHF. The CDR3 nucleotides read TGCGCCAGCAGCCATCCCGGAGGTCCTAATTCACCCCTCCACTTT.

The chain has TRBV9 and TRBJ1-1; D is ambiguous. V was clipped by 4 bases and J by 1 base, with 14 bases between them. The CDR3 has 15 amino acids. The germline CDR1 and CDR2 sequences are SGDLS and YYNGEE. DNA of the CDR3: TGTGCCAGCAGCTCCCGCCCTGAGTCGAACACTGAAGCTTTCTTT. It codes for CASSSRPESNTEAFF.

The chain carries TRBV28 and TRBJ1-2; D remains ambiguous. The V and J ends lost 3 bases and 0 bases respectively, with 5 bases between them. CDR3 length: 13 residues. Per germline, CDR1 MDHEN and CDR2 SYDVKM. CDR3 residues: CASSFPTNYGYTF. The CDR3 region has the DNA TGTGCCAGCAGTTTCCCTACTAACTATGGCTACACCTTC.

The V call is TRBV27, the J call TRBJ1-6; 7 bases line up with TRBD1. The CDR3 covers 15 residues. Germline V gives CDR1 MNHEY, CDR2 SMNVEV (reference sequence). V lost 5 bases and J lost 4; bases outside the gene matches: 5. The CDR3 nucleotides are TGTGCCAGCAGTCCCGGGACAGTTTATAATTCACCCCTCCACTTT. Protein product: CASSPGTVYNSPLHF.

This chain connects TRBV2 to TRBJ1-1, with 10 bases that match TRBD1. This CDR3 has 16 amino acids. Germline CDR1 SNHLY, CDR2 FYNNEI. V dropped 1 base and J dropped 11; count of bases not matched to a gene: 13. CDR3 DNA: TGTGCCAGCAGTGAAGAGACAGGGGGCGCGGGGACGGGGGCTTTCTTT. Translating it yields CASSEETGGAGTGAFF.

The chain joins TRBV5-4 to TRBJ2-2; the D is unclear. Germline CDR1 and CDR2: SGHNT and YYREEE (reference sequence). There are 14 residues in the CDR3. V lost 4 bases to trimming and J lost 1 base, with 8 bases between them. The CDR3 DNA reads as TGTGCCAGCAGCCAGTTCTGGAACACCGGGGAGCTGTTTTTT. Its protein is CASSQFWNTGELFF.

In its sample, this clone was seen a few times. The gene calls are TRBV7-2 and TRBJ2-1, with TRBD2 matching over 9 bases. After removal of 0 bases from V and 3 bases from J, the junction contained 3 bases not matched to a gene. The CDR3 runs to 16 residues. Germline loops: CDR1 SGHTA, CDR2 FQGNSA. The CDR3 spells CASSLALAGFYNEQFF. CDR3 sequence (DNA): TGTGCCAGCAGCTTAGCCCTAGCGGGGTTCTACAATGAGCAGTTCTTC.